The 15 T cell receptor beta chains given below trace back to one sample, sequenced in a study of cytotoxic CD8 clonotypes in ibrutinib-treated CLL. Sequencing was performed with immunoSEQ multiplex PCR; in TCRdb, only in-frame clones are kept and a portion is missing. The repertoire holds over 15,000 clones, approximately 81% seen once, with roughly 5.8% in the top ten. This material consisted of PBMCs, taken before ibrutinib treatment. The receptors come from a human donor with chronic lymphocytic leukemia.

The rearrangement links TRBV6-6 to TRBJ1-2; 9 nucleotides match TRBD1. The V and J ends lost 6 bases and 4 bases, in that order; junction bases with no gene match: 6. Per the germline V gene, CDR1 is MNHNY and CDR2 is SVGAGI (reference sequence). This CDR3 is built from 14 residues. CDR3 region: CASSRDRGGYGYTF. Here the CDR3 DNA reads TGTGCCAGCAGCAGAGACAGGGGGGGCTATGGCTACACCTTC.

The gene calls are TRBV27 and TRBJ2-2; possible D gene TRBD1, 6 bases. Germline lookup yields CDR1 MNHEY and CDR2 SMNVEV (reference sequence). This CDR3 region has 13 residues. V lost 8 bases and J 6 bases, leaving 13 bases between the germline ends. CDR3 nucleotides: TGTGCCAGCCGACAGGCCGTCCCCGGGGAGCTGTTTTTT. Translated: CASRQAVPGELFF.

The sample holds one count of this clone. V and J are TRBV19 and TRBJ2-2; the D is unclear. V lost 7 bases and J lost 5, with 20 bases in between. CDR3 length: 16 amino acids. The germline gives CDR1 LNHDA, CDR2 SQIVND (reference sequence). The CDR3 nucleotides are TGTGCCAGTACCCCGAGTGGGGTAAGAAGGACCGGGGAGCTGTTTTTT. This translates into CASTPSGVRRTGELFF. The full variable domain, with the rest looked up from reference TRBV19 and TRBJ2-2, is DGGITQSPKYLFRKEGQNVTLSCEQNLNHDAMYWYRQDPGQGLRLIYYSQIVNDFQKGDIAEGYSVSREKKESFPLTVTSAQKNPTAFYLCASTPSGVRRTGELFFGEGSRLTVL.

This clone was counted once. V usage is TRBV13 and J usage is TRBJ1-1; D may be TRBD1 (5 bases). This CDR3 contains 17 residues. Germline values: CDR1 PRHDT, CDR2 FYEKMQ (reference sequence). Trimming stripped 3 bases from V and 3 bases from J, with 20 bases between. CDR3 DNA: TGTGCCAGCAGCTTCTGGGGCCCCACCGTGGCGGACACTGAAGCTTTCTTT. It translates to CASSFWGPTVADTEAFF.

In DNA form, the CDR3 reads TGTGCCATCAGTGAAAGGGGGACGAACACCGGGGAGCTGTTTTTT. It codes for CAISERGTNTGELFF. The rearrangement links TRBV10-3 to TRBJ2-2; maybe TRBD1 (6 bases). Per germline, CDR1 ENHRY and CDR2 SYGVKD. This CDR3 comprises 15 residues. Trimming cost V 3 bases and J 0 bases, with 8 bases left between them.

This chain uses TRBV6-1 with TRBJ2-3; D is undetermined. The CDR3 is 14 residues long. The germline V and J ends were trimmed by 4 bases and 0 bases, with 8 bases remaining between them. Per germline, CDR1 MNHNS and CDR2 SASEGT. The CDR3 DNA sequence: TGTGCCAGCAGTGGTCAGCCTAGCACAGATACGCAGTATTTT. Translated, it gives CASSGQPSTDTQYF.

V gene TRBV4-3 combines with J gene TRBJ2-4, with D uncertain. The CDR3 loop spans 15 amino acids. Germline assignment: CDR1 LGHNA and CDR2 YSLEER. Trimming cost V 0 bases and J 8 bases, with 14 bases left between them. CDR3 amino acids: CASSQDRKGIDIQYF. The CDR3 DNA reads TGCGCCAGCAGCCAAGATAGGAAGGGTATTGACATTCAGTACTTC.

The J gene is TRBJ1-6, the V gene TRBV9, with unresolved D. CDR1 and CDR2 (germline): SGDLS, YYNGEE. CDR3 length equals 14 residues. The V and J ends lost 0 bases and 9 bases respectively, with 10 bases between them. CDR3 loop: CASSVEEEGSPLHF. The CDR3 nucleotides are TGTGCCAGCAGCGTAGAGGAGGAGGGTTCACCCCTCCACTTT.

The chain has TRBV10-3 and TRBJ2-2; D remains unclear. This CDR3 is 12 amino acids long. Looked up from germline, CDR1 is ENHRY and CDR2 is SYGVKD. Trimming left V 6 bases short and J 7 bases short, with 9 bases between. The CDR3 protein is CAISTPVGELFF. For the CDR3, the DNA is TGTGCCATCAGCACACCCGTCGGGGAGCTGTTTTTT.

The table lists this clone with a count of one. The V and J genes are TRBV7-2 and TRBJ2-7; unclear D gene. The germline gives CDR1 SGHTA, CDR2 FQGNSA. Trimming removed 0 bases at V and 7 bases at J, with 16 bases between. The CDR3 runs 15 residues. The CDR3 sequence is CASSLATFGPSEQYF. The CDR3 coding sequence is TGTGCCAGCAGCTTAGCTACCTTCGGGCCCTCGGAGCAGTACTTC.

This rearrangement joins TRBV13 to TRBJ2-5; D gene unclear. V was trimmed by 3 bases and J by 5 bases, leaving 4 bases between them. The CDR3 has 11 residues. Germline loops: CDR1 PRHDT, CDR2 FYEKMQ (reference sequence). The CDR3 region has the DNA TGTGCCAGCAGCTTTCAGGAGACCCAGTACTTC. It specifies CASSFQETQYF. The full variable domain, completed using reference TRBV13 and TRBJ2-5, is AAGVIQSPRHLIKEKRETATLKCYPIPRHDTVYWYQQGPGQDPQFLISFYEKMQSDKGSIPDRFSAQQFSDYHSELNMSSLELGDSALYFCASSFQETQYFGPGTRLLVL.

The chain has TRBV28 and TRBJ2-7, with D possibly being TRBD2 (7 bases). Germline-derived CDR1 and CDR2 are MDHEN and SYDVKM. V lost 1 base and J lost 7, with 14 bases in between. This CDR3 is 14 amino acids long. This chain's CDR3 is CASSLSRGAGEQYF. CDR3 nucleotides: TGTGCCAGCAGTTTATCTCGGGGGGCAGGGGAGCAGTACTTC.

This clone was detected once. The V gene is TRBV6-6, the J gene TRBJ2-7, with TRBD1 identical over 8 bases. There are 14 residues in the CDR3. Germline V gene data show CDR1 as MNHNY and CDR2 as SVGAGI (reference sequence). J was trimmed by 3 bases and V by 5 bases; bases with no gene match: 6. The CDR3 protein is CASSIRTGIYEQYF. The CDR3 nucleotides are TGTGCCAGCAGTATACGGACAGGGATCTACGAGCAGTACTTC.

The CDR3 here is CASSLDRGVDTGELFF. CDR3 in DNA: TGTGCCAGCAGTCTGGACAGGGGAGTTGACACCGGGGAGCTGTTTTTT. The chain couples TRBV2 to TRBJ2-2, with TRBD1 matching over 9 bases. V shed 5 bases, J shed 3 bases, and the junction held 7 bases outside the gene matches. CDR3 length: 16 amino acids. Germline V gene sequence: CDR1 SNHLY, CDR2 FYNNEI. Full variable domain (remainder filled in from reference TRBV2 and TRBJ2-2): EPEVTQTPSHQVTQMGQEVILRCVPISNHLYFYWYRQILGQKVEFLVSFYNNEISEKSEIFDDQFSVERPDGSNFTLKIRSTKLEDSAMYFCASSLDRGVDTGELFFGEGSRLTVL.

CDR3 bases: TGTGCCAGCAGTTTAGACGGGGGCCGTTACAATGAGCAGTTCTTC. Translating it yields CASSLDGGRYNEQFF. This chain links TRBV27 with TRBJ2-1; D may correspond to TRBD1 or TRBD2 (6 bases each). This CDR3 spans 15 amino acids. Germline V gene lookup returns CDR1 MNHEY and CDR2 SMNVEV (reference sequence). V was pared by 2 bases and J by 4 bases, with 12 bases between.